Following are 2 T cell receptor beta chains from one sample sequenced in a study of OX40 agonist ivuxolimab in advanced cancers. The table came from immunoSEQ multiplex PCR; TCRdb's copy has only in-frame clones and leaves some out. The sample carries 12,000 to 15,000 clones, just under 75% recorded once. Sequenced material: CD4+ or CD8+ T cells sorted from blood, taken in a trial of the OX40 agonist ivuxolimab. Every receptor here comes from an adult with an advanced solid tumor such as melanoma, head and neck, liver or kidney cancer.

The gene calls are TRBV18 and TRBJ1-3; no definite D call. Trimming removed 3 bases at V and 2 bases at J, with 14 bases between. Germline-derived CDR1 and CDR2 are KGHSH and LQKENI. CDR3 size: 16 residues. The CDR3 loop reads CASSPDRGVTGNTIYF. CDR3 sequence (DNA): TGTGCCAGCTCACCGGACCGGGGAGTGACTGGAAACACCATATATTTT.

A word on this clone: This CDR3 is also generated by other DNA sequences in the sample. This chain connects TRBV4-3 to TRBJ2-1; D remains unclear. The CDR3 is made up of 14 amino acids. Germline CDR1 is LGHNA and CDR2 is YSLEER. V was clipped by 1 base and J by 1 base, with 5 bases between them. The DNA for the CDR3 is TGCGCCAGCAGCCAAGGTGTGTCCTACAATGAGCAGTTCTTC. This sequence encodes CASSQGVSYNEQFF.